A single sample gave rise to the 17 T cell receptor beta chains below, sequenced in a study of response to subunit inactivated influenza vaccine. A single record per CDR3 protein comes from TCRdb applying MiXCR to the RT-PCR reads. The sample has around 580,000 distinct CDR3 sequences; roughly 15% are singletons. The starting material was PBMCs from blood, obtained 11 to 12 days after vaccination. The receptors were gathered from a man in his forties or fifties who received an inactivated influenza vaccine.

This chain connects TRBV7-6 to TRBJ2-2, with a weak D call TRBD1 (6 bases). Germline assignment: CDR1 SGHVS and CDR2 FNYEAQ. V was cut by 1 base and J by 6 bases, with 12 bases left in between. The CDR3 consists of 15 residues. CDR3 DNA: TGTGCCAGCAGCTTAGGGAACAGGGTGGCCGGGGAGCTGTTTTTT. This translates into CASSLGNRVAGELFF. Full variable domain (outside the CDR3, taken from reference TRBV7-6 and TRBJ2-2): GAGVSQSPRYKVTKRGQDVALRCDPISGHVSLYWYRQALGQGPEFLTYFNYEAQQDKSGLPNDRFSAERPEGSISTLTIQRTEQRDSAMYRCASSLGNRVAGELFFGEGSRLTVL.

The chain has TRBV29-1 and TRBJ2-7, with D possibly being TRBD1 (6 bases). The CDR3 spans 12 residues. Germline assignment: CDR1 SQVTM and CDR2 ANQGSEA. V was clipped by 2 bases and J by 6 bases, with 11 bases between them. The CDR3 nucleotides read TGCAGCGTTGAAACACAGGGAGTCGAGCAGTACTTC. Translating it yields CSVETQGVEQYF.

V usage is TRBV20-1 and J usage is TRBJ1-3, with 7 bases identical to TRBD1. Looked up from germline, CDR1 is DFQATT and CDR2 is SNEGSKA (reference sequence). The V and J ends lost 0 bases and 4 bases, in that order; junction bases with no gene match: 9. This CDR3 is 16 amino acids long. The CDR3 nucleotides read TGCAGTGCTAGAGATTCATCGACAGGGCTCGGAAACACCATATATTTT. Translating it yields CSARDSSTGLGNTIYF.

This clonotype was counted between two and nine times. The rearrangement links TRBV7-2 to TRBJ2-3; D may be TRBD2 (5 bases). CDR3 length: 16 amino acids. Germline CDR1 reads SGHTA; CDR2 reads FQGNSA. V was pared by 5 bases and J by 1 base, with 16 bases between. Here the CDR3 reads CASSPTGGWGTDTQYF. The CDR3 DNA sequence: TGTGCCAGCAGCCCGACTGGAGGATGGGGCACAGATACGCAGTATTTT. Using reference TRBV7-2 and TRBJ2-3 for the parts outside the CDR3, the full variable domain is GAGVSQSPSNKVTEKGKDVELRCDPISGHTALYWYRQSLGQGLEFLIYFQGNSAPDKSGLPSDRFSAERTGGSVSTLTIQRTQQEDSAVYLCASSPTGGWGTDTQYFGPGTRLTVL.

This clonotype occurred a few times. V and J are TRBV29-1 and TRBJ2-5; D is uncertain. This CDR3 contains 12 residues. The germline V gene encodes CDR1 SQVTM and CDR2 ANQGSEA. The V end lost 6 bases, the J end lost 0 bases, and 8 bases lay between the germline ends. As DNA, the CDR3 is TGCAGCGTGATCAGGTACCAAGAGACCCAGTACTTC. This sequence encodes CSVIRYQETQYF.

V and J are TRBV7-3 and TRBJ2-1; TRBD2 agrees at 10 bases. CDR3 length: 14 residues. V shed 11 bases, J shed 14 bases, and the junction held 18 bases outside the gene matches. Germline V gives CDR1 SGHTA, CDR2 FQGTGA. CDR3 loop: CACYLAGGFYLEFF. CDR3 DNA sequence: TGTGCCTGCTACTTAGCGGGAGGCTTCTACTTGGAGTTCTTC.

This sequence joins TRBV24-1 and TRBJ2-5; the D gene is possibly TRBD2 (6 bases). V dropped 8 bases and J dropped 1 base, with 13 bases sitting between them. Germline V lookup: CDR1 KGHDR, CDR2 SFDVKD. This CDR3 is built from 14 residues. This chain's CDR3 is CATTSGDLQETQYF. The CDR3 nucleotides are TGTGCCACCACCTCGGGGGACCTCCAAGAGACCCAGTACTTC.

The chain carries TRBV7-6 and TRBJ2-1; possible D gene TRBD1, 5 bases. The CDR3 runs to 14 residues. Trimming took off 0 bases at V and 8 bases at J, with 11 bases between the two ends. Germline-derived CDR1 and CDR2 are SGHVS and FNYEAQ. CDR3 sequence reads: CASSLAHLGDEQFF. The CDR3 DNA reads as TGTGCCAGCAGCTTAGCCCATCTAGGGGATGAGCAGTTCTTC.

This chain links TRBV7-2 with TRBJ1-4; the D gene is possibly TRBD1 (5 bases). V lost 1 base and J 5 bases, leaving 11 bases between the germline ends. CDR1 and CDR2 from the germline V gene are SGHTA and FQGNSA. This CDR3 has 15 residues. Here the CDR3 DNA reads TGTGCCAGCAGCTTAGATCGGGGGATGAATGAAAAACTGTTTTTT. Translated, it gives CASSLDRGMNEKLFF.

This clonotype was counted a few times. This sequence joins TRBV7-2 and TRBJ1-1, with TRBD1 identical over 8 bases. The CDR3 sequence is 15 residues long. The V segment lost 5 bases and the J segment 4 bases; nucleotides outside the gene matches: 9. Germline V gives CDR1 SGHTA, CDR2 FQGNSA. The CDR3: CASSLDRVRGTEAFF. The CDR3 DNA reads TGTGCCAGCAGCCTGGACAGGGTGAGGGGCACTGAAGCTTTCTTT. The variable domain in full, with the rest retrieved from reference TRBV7-2 and TRBJ1-1, is GAGVSQSPSNKVTEKGKDVELRCDPISGHTALYWYRQSLGQGLEFLIYFQGNSAPDKSGLPSDRFSAERTGGSVSTLTIQRTQQEDSAVYLCASSLDRVRGTEAFFGQGTRLTVV.

The chain links TRBV24-1 to TRBJ2-3; D perhaps matches TRBD2 (6 bases). The CDR3 length is 16 residues. V lost 4 bases and J lost 6, with 19 bases in between. CDR1 is KGHDR, CDR2 SFDVKD, per germline. The DNA of the CDR3 is TGTGCCACCAGTGAATCCGGGACTGCAGGGTCGGATACGCAGTATTTT. Amino acids: CATSESGTAGSDTQYF.

This clonotype was seen at least ten times. The chain has TRBV3-1 and TRBJ2-3; 7 nucleotides line up with TRBD1. The junction had 6 bases not matched to a gene; V was cut back by 3 bases and J by 0 bases. The CDR3 has 16 residues. Germline loops: CDR1 LGHDT, CDR2 YNNKEL (reference sequence). Here the CDR3 reads CASSQDPTGSTDTQYF. CDR3 nucleotides: TGTGCCAGCAGCCAGGACCCGACAGGGAGCACAGATACGCAGTATTTT.

This clonotype was seen only a few times. V is TRBV6-1 and J is TRBJ2-1, with D perhaps given as TRBD1 or TRBD2 (5 bases each). Germline V gene sequence: CDR1 MNHNS, CDR2 SASEGT. The CDR3 sequence is 15 residues long. The V end lost 7 bases, the J end lost 7 bases, and 20 bases lay between the germline ends. This CDR3 is CASTETWDPGNEQFF. In nucleotides, the CDR3 is TGTGCCAGCACCGAGACGTGGGACCCGGGGAATGAGCAGTTCTTC.

This clonotype has just a few counts. This chain uses TRBV7-9 with TRBJ2-5; possibly TRBD1 or TRBD2 for D (5 bases each). The CDR3 extends over 14 amino acids. Germline V lookup: CDR1 SEHNR, CDR2 FQNEAQ (reference sequence). The germline V and J ends were trimmed by 8 bases and 1 base, with 14 bases remaining between them. The CDR3, as DNA: TGTGCCAGCGGGGACCGACGGGTCCAAGAGACCCAGTACTTC. Translation: CASGDRRVQETQYF.

The rearrangement joins TRBV5-1 to TRBJ2-5; D not resolved. Looked up from germline, CDR1 is SGHRS and CDR2 is YFSETQ. Trimming pared 0 bases from V and 4 bases from J, leaving 13 bases between. The CDR3 has 15 residues. The DNA for the CDR3 is TGCGCCAGCAGCTTGGCCGGAATCGGTCCAGAGACCCAGTACTTC. Translating it yields CASSLAGIGPETQYF.

There are a few counts of this clonotype. The rearrangement links TRBV6-2 or TRBV6-3 to TRBJ2-7, with 9 positions matching TRBD1. Per germline, CDR1 MNHEY and CDR2 SVGEGT. This CDR3 has 15 residues. The V segment lost 6 bases and the J segment 5 bases; nucleotides outside the gene matches: 11. The CDR3 nucleotides are TGTGCCAGCAGAAGTAGGAGGACAGGGGTCCACGAGCAGTACTTC. Protein product: CASRSRRTGVHEQYF.

This clonotype came up a few times. The chain uses TRBV25-1 and TRBJ2-7, with 8 bases that match TRBD1. J gave up 3 bases and V 10 bases, and 5 bases lay outside the gene matches. The CDR3 runs to 12 residues. The germline V gene has CDR1 MGHDK and CDR2 SYGVNS. CDR3 coding DNA: TGTGCCACGGGACAGGTAGACTACGAGCAGTACTTC. It is translated as CATGQVDYEQYF.